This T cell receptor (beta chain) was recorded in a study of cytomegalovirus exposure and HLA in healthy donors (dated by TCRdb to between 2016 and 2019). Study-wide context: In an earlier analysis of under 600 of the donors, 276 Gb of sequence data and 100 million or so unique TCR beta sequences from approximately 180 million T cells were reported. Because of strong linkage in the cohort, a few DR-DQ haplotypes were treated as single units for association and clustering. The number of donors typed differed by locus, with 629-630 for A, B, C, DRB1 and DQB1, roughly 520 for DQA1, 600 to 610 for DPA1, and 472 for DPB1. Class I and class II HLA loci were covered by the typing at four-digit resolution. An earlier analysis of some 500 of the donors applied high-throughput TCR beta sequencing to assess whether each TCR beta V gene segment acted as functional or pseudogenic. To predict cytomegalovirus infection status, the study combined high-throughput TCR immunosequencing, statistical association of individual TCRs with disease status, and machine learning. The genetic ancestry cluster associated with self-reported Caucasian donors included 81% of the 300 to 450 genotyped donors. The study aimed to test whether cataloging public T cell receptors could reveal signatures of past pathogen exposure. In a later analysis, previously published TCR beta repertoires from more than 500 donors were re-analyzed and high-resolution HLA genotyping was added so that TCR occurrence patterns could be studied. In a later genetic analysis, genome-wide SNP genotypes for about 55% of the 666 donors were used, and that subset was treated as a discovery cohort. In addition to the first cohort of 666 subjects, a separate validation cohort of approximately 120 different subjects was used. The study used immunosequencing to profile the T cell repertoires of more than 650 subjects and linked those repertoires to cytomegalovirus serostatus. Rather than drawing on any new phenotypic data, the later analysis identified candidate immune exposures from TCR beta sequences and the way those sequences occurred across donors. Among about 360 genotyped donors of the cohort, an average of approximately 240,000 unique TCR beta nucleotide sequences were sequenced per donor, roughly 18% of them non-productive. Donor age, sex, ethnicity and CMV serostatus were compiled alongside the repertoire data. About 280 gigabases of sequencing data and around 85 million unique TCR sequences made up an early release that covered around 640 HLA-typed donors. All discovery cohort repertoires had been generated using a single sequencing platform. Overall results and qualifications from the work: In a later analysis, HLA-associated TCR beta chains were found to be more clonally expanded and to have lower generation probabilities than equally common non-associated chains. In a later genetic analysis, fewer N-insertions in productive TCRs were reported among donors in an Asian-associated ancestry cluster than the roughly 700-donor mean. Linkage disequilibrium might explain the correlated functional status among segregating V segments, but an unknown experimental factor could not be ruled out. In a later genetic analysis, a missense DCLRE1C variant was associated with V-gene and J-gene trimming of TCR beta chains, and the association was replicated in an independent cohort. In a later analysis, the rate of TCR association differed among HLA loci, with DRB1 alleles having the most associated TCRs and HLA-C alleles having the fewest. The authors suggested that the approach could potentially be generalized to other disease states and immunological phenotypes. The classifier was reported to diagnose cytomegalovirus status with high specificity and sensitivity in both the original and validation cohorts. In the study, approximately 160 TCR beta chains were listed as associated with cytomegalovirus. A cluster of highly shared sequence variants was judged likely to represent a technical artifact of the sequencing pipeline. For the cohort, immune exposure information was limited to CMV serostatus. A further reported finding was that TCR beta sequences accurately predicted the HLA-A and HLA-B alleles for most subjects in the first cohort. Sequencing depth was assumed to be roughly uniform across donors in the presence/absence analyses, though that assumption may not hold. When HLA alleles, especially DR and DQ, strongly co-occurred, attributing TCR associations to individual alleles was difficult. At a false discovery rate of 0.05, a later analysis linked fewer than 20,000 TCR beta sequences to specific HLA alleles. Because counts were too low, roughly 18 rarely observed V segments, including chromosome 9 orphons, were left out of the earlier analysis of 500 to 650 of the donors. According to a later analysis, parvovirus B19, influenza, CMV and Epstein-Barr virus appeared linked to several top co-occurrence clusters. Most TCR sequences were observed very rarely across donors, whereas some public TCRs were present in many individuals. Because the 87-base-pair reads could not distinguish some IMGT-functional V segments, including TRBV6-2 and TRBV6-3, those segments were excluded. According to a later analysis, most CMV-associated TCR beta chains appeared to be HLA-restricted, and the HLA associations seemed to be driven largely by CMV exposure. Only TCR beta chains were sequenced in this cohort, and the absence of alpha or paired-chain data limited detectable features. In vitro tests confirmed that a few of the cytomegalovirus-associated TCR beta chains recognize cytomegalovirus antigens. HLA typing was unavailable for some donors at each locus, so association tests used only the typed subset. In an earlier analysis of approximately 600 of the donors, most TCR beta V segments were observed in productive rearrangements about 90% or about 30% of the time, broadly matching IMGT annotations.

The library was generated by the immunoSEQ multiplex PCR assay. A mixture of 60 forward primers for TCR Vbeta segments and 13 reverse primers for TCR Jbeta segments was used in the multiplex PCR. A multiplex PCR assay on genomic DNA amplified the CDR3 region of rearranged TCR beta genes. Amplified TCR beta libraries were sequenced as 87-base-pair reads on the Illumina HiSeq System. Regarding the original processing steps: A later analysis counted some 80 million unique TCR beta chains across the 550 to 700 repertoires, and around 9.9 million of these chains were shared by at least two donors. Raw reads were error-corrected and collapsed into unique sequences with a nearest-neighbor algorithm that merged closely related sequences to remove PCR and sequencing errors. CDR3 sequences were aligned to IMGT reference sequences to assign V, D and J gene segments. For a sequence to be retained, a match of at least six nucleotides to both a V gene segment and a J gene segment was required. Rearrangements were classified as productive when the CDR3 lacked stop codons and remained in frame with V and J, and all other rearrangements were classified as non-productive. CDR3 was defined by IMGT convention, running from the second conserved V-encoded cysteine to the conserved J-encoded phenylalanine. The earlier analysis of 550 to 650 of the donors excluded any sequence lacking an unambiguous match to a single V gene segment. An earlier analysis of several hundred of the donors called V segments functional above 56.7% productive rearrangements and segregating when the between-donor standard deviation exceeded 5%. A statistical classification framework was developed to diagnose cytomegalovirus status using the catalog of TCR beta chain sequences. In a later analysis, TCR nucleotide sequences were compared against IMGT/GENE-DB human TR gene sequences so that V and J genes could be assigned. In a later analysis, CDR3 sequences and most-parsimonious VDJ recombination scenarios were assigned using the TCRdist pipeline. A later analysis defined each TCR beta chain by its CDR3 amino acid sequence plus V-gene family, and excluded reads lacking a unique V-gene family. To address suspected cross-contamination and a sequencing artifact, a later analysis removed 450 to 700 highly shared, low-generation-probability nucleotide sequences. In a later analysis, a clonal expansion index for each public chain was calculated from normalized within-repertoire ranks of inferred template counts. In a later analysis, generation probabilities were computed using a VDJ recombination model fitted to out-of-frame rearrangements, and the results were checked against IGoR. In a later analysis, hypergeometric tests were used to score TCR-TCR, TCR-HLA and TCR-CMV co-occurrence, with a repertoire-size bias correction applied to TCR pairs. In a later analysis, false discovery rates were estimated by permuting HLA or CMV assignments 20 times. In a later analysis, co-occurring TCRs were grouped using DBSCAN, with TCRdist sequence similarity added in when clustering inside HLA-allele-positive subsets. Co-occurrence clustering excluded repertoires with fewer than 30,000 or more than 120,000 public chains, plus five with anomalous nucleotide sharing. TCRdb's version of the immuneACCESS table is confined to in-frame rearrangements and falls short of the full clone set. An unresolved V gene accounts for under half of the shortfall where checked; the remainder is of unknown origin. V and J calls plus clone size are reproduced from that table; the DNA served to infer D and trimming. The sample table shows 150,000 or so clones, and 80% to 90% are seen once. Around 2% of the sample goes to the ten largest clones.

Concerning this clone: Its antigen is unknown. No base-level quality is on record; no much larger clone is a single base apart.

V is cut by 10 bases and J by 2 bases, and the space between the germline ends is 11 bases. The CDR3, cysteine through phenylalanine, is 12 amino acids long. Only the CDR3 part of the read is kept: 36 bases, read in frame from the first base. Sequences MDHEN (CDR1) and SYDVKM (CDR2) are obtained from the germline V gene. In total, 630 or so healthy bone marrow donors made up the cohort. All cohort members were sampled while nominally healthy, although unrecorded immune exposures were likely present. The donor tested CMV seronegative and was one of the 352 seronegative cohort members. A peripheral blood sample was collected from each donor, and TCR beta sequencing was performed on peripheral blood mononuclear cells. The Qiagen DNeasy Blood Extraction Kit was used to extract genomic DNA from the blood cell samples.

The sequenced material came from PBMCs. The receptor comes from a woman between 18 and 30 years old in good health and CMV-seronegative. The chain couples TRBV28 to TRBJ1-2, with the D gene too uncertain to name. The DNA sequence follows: TGTGCCATCCGTGTACAGAACTATGGCTACACCTTC. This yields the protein CAIRVQNYGYTF.